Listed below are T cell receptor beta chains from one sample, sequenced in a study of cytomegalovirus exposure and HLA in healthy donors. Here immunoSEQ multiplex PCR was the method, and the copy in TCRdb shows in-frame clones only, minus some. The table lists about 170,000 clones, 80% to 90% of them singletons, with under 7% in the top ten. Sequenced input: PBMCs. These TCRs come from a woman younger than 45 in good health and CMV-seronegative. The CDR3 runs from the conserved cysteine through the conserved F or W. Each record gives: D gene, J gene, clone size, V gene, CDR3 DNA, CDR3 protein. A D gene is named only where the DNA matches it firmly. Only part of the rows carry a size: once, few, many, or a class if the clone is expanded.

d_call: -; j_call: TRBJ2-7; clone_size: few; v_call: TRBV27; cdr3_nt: TGTGCCAGCAGTTTATTTACAGGGTCTTATGGTGAGCAGTACTTC; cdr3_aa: CASSLFTGSYGEQYF
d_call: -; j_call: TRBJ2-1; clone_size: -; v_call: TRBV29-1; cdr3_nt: TGCAGCGTGACCGGGGCTAGCAGATACAATGAGCAGTTCTTC; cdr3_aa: CSVTGASRYNEQFF
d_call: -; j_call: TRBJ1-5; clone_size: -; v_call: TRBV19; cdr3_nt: TGTGCCAGTAGTATCATTATCGGGGGCAATCAGCCCCAGCATTTT; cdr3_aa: CASSIIIGGNQPQHF
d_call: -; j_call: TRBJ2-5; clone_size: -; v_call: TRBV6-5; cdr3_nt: TGTGCCAGCAGCTTACTAAGCCAAGAGACCCAGTACTTC; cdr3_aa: CASSLLSQETQYF
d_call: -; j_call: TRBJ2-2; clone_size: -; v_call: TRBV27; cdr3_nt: TGTGCCAGCAGTTTCAGTACCGGGGAGCTGTTTTTT; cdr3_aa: CASSFSTGELFF
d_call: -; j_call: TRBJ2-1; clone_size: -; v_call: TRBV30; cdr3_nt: TGTGCCTGGAGCGAGGGACTGAACTCCTACAATGAGCAGTTCTTC; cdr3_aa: CAWSEGLNSYNEQFF
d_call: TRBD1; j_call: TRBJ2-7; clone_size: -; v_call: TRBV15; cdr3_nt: TGTGCCACCAGCAGTCACCCGGGACAGGGGGCTGGAGAGCAGTACTTC; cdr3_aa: CATSSHPGQGAGEQYF
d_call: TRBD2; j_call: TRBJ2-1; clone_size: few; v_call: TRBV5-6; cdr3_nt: TGTGCCAGCAGCGAAGGTAGCGGGGGCGCCCGGAATGAGCAGTTCTTC; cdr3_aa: CASSEGSGGARNEQFF
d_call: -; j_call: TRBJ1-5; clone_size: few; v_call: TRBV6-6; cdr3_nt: TGTGCCAGCAGTTACATGCAGGGGAGCAATCAGCCCCAGCATTTT; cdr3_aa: CASSYMQGSNQPQHF
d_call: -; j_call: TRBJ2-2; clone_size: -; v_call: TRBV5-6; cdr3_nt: TGTGCCAGCAGCTTATTCTCCGGGGAGCTGTTTTTT; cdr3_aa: CASSLFSGELFF
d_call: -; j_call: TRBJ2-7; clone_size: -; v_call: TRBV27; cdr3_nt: TGTGCCAGCAGTTGGGGGTCAGGCCCCTCCTACGAGCAGTACTTC; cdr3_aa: CASSWGSGPSYEQYF
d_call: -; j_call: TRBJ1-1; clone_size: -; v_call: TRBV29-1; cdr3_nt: TGCAGCGTTGTAAGTGGACTACTGAACACTGAAGCTTTCTTT; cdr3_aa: CSVVSGLLNTEAFF
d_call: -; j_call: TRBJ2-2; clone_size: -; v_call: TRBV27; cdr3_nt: TGTGCCAGCAGTTTAGAAGCCTACGGGGAGCTGTTTTTT; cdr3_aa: CASSLEAYGELFF
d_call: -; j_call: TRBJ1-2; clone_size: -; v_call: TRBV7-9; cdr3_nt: TGTGCCAGCAGCAGAACAGGGTATTATGGCTACACCTTC; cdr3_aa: CASSRTGYYGYTF
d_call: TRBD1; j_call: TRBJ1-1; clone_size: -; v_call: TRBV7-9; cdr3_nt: TGTGCCAGCAGCTCTTACCGGGACAGGGAAATGAACACTGAAGCTTTCTTT; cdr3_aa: CASSSYRDREMNTEAFF
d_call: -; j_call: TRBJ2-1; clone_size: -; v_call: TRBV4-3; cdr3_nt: TGCGCCAGCAGCCAAGTACAAACTGAGCAGTTCTTC; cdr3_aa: CASSQVQTEQFF
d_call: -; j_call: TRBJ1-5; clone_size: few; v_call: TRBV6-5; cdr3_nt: TGTGCCAGCAGGCTACACCGGGATCCCAATCAGCCCCAGCATTTT; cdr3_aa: CASRLHRDPNQPQHF
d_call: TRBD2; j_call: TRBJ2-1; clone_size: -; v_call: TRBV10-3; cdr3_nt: TGTGCCATCAGGGGTAGCGGGGGACCCTACAATGAGCAGTTCTTC; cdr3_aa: CAIRGSGGPYNEQFF
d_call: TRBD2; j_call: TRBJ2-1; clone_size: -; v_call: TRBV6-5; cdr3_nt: TGTGCCAGCAGGGTATCTGCGGGAGTCTTCAATGAGCAGTTCTTC; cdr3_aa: CASRVSAGVFNEQFF
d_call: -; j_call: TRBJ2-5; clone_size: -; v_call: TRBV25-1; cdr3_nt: TGTGCCAGCAGGATTGGTGGGATCCAAGAGACCCAGTACTTC; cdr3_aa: CASRIGGIQETQYF
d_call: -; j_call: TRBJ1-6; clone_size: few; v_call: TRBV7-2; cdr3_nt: TGTGCCAGCAGCCGGGGGAACTCACCCCTCCACTTT; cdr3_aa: CASSRGNSPLHF
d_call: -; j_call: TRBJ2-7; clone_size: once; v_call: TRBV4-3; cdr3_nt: TGCGCCAGCAGCCCGAGGCTAGACTACTACGAGCAGTACTTC; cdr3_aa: CASSPRLDYYEQYF
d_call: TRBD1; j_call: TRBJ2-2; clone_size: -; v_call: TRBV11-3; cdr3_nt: TGTGCCAGCAGCCCGGGTGTGGACAGGGGGCGTAACGGGGAGCTGTTTTTT; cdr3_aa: CASSPGVDRGRNGELFF
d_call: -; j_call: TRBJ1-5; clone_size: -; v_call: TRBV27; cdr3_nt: TGTGCCAGCAGAGAAAACAGTCTCTCAGGTCAGCCCCAGCATTTT; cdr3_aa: CASRENSLSGQPQHF
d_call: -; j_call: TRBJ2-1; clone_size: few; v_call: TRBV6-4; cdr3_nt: TGTGCCAGCAGTGACTCGGGCACAGCTCCTTACAATGAGCAGTTCTTC; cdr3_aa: CASSDSGTAPYNEQFF
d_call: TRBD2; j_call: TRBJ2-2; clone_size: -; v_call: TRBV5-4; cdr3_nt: TGTGCCAGCAGCGCCGGGACTAGCGTGAACACCGGGGAGCTGTTTTTT; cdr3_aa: CASSAGTSVNTGELFF
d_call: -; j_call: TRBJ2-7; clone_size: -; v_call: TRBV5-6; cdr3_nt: TGTGCCAGCAGCTACTGGGACCGACGCTACGAGCAGTACTTC; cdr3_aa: CASSYWDRRYEQYF
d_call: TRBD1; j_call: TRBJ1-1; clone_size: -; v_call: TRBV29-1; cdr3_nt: TGCAGCGCTGACAGGGGGCAGGGAACTGAAGCTTTCTTT; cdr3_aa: CSADRGQGTEAFF
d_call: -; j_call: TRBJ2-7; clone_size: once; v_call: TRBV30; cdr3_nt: TGTGCCTGGAGTGTCAAATACGAGCAGTACTTC; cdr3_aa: CAWSVKYEQYF
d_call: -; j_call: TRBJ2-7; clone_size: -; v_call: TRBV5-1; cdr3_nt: TGCGCCAGCAGCTTCGGGCAGGGTGGTTACGAGCAGTACTTC; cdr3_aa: CASSFGQGGYEQYF
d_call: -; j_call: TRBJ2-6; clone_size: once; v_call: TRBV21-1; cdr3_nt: TGTGCCAGCAGCAAGAACGGACAGGGGGTGACCGGGGCCAACGTCCTGACTTTC; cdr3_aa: CASSKNGQGVTGANVLTF
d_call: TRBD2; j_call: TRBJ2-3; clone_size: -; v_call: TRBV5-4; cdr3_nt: TGTGCCAGCACCCAGGGACTAGCGGGAGGCACAGATACGCAGTATTTT; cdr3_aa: CASTQGLAGGTDTQYF
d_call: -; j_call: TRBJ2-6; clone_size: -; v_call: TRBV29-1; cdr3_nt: TGCAGCGTTCTTACTCGAAGATATTCTGGGGCCAACGTCCTGACTTTC; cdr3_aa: CSVLTRRYSGANVLTF
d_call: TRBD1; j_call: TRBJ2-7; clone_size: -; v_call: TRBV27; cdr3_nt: TGTGCCAGCAGCCCGGGACAGGGGGCTTACGAGCAGTACTTC; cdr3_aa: CASSPGQGAYEQYF
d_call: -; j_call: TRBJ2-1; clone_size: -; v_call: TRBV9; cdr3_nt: TGTGCCAGCAGCCCTGGAACCAGCTCCTACAATGAGCAGTTCTTC; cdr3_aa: CASSPGTSSYNEQFF
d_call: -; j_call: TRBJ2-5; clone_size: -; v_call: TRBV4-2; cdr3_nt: TGTGCCAGCAGCCAACCCGGGGGAGCGGAGACCCAGTACTTC; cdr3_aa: CASSQPGGAETQYF
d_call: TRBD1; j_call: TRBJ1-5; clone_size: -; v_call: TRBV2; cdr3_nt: TGTGCCAGCAATGGACAGGGGGTCAATCAGCCCCAGCATTTT; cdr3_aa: CASNGQGVNQPQHF
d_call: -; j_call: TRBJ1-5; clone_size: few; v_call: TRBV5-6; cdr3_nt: TGTGCCAGCAGCTTGGGACCGAGTTACAATCAGCCCCAGCATTTT; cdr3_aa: CASSLGPSYNQPQHF
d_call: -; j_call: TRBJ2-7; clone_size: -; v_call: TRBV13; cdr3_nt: TGTGCCAGCAGCCCCACTCGACAGAGAACCTACGAGCAGTACTTC; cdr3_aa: CASSPTRQRTYEQYF
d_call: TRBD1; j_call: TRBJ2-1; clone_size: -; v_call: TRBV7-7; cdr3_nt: TGTGCTAGCAGCTTTAGAGGGGGCAGTGAGCAGTTCTTC; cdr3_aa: CASSFRGGSEQFF
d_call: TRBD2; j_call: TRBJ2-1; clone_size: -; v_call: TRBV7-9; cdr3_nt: TGTGCCAGCGGTTCGCGGGAGCCTACTACAAGTGACAATGAGCAGTTCTTC; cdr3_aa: CASGSREPTTSDNEQFF
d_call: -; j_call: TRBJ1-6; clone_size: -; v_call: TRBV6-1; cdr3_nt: TGTGCCAGCCGGGGGGTATCTAATTCACCCCTCCACTTT; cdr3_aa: CASRGVSNSPLHF
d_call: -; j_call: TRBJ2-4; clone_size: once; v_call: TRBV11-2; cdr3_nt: TGTGCCAGCAGCTTAGTTAGTGGAGCCAAAAACATTCAGTACTTC; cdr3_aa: CASSLVSGAKNIQYF
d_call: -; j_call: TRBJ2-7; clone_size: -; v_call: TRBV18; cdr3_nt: TGTGCCAGCTCACTCGACAAACAAACTTCCTACGAGCAGTACTTC; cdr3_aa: CASSLDKQTSYEQYF
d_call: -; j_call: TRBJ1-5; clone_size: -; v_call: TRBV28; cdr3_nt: TGTGCCAGCAGTTTAGTCCGGAATCAGCCCCAGCATTTT; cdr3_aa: CASSLVRNQPQHF
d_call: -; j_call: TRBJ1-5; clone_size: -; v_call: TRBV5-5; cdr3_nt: TGTGCCAGCAGCCTGAGGGCCGGAGGGAGTCAGCCCCAGCATTTT; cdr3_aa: CASSLRAGGSQPQHF
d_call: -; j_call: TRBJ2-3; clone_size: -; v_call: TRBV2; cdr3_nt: TGTGCCAGCAGTGACGGGAGCGGCCGCACAGATACGCAGTATTTT; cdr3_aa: CASSDGSGRTDTQYF
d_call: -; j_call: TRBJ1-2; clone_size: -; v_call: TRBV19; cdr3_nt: TGTGCCAGTAGCAAGGACAGTAACTATGGCTACACCTTC; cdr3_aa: CASSKDSNYGYTF
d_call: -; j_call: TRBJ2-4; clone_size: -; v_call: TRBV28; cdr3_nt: TGTGCCAGCAGTTGGTGGGTCTCCAAAAACATTCAGTACTTC; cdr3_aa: CASSWWVSKNIQYF
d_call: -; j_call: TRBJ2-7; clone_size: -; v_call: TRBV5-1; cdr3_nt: TGCGCCAGCAGCGGAACCATGGAGGGGGAGCAGTACTTC; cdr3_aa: CASSGTMEGEQYF
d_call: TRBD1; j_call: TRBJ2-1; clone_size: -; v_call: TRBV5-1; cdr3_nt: TGCGCCAGTTGGACAGGGGCATCCTACAATGAGCAGTTCTTC; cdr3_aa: CASWTGASYNEQFF
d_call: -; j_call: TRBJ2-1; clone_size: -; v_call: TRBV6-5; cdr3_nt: TGTGCCAGCAGGACTACAGGGGAGCAGTTCTTC; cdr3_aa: CASRTTGEQFF
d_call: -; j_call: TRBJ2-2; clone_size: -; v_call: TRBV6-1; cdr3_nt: TGTGCCAGCCTGCCGGACAGACCGAACACCGGGGAGCTGTTTTTT; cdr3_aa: CASLPDRPNTGELFF
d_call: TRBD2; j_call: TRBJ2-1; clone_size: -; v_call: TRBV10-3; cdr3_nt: TGTGCCATCAGTGACCCTAATCCCCGACTAGCGTCCTACAATGAGCAGTTCTTC; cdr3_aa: CAISDPNPRLASYNEQFF
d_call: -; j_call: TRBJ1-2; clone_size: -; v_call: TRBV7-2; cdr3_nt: TGTGCCAGCAGCTTATGGAGGGCTCGGTATGGCTACACCTTC; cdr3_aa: CASSLWRARYGYTF
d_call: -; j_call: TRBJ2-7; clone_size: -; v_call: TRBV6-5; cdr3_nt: TGTGCCAGCAGACAGACCGGGACCAAGGGATACGAGCAGTACTTC; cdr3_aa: CASRQTGTKGYEQYF
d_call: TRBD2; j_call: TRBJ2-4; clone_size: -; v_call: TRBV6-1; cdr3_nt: TGTGCCAGCGGGGAGAGCGGGACCCTGGGGGAGTACTTC; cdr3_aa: CASGESGTLGEYF
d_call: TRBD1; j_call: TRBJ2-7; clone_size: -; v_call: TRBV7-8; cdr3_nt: TGTGCCAGCAGCTTAGGGGACAGGGAGAGCGAGCAGTACTTC; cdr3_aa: CASSLGDRESEQYF
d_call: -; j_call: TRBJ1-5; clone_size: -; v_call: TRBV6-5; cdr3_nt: TGTGCCAGCAGTTACTCGGGCCCCGGACAGCCCCAGCATTTT; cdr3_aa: CASSYSGPGQPQHF
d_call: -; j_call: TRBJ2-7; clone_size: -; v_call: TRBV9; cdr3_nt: TGTGCCAGCAGCCCAAAGGTGGAGGGTAGAGTCTACGAGCAGTACTTC; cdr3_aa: CASSPKVEGRVYEQYF